Following are 31 T cell receptor beta chains from one sample sequenced in a study of blood T cell repertoires in COVID-19. Here immunoSEQ multiplex PCR was the method, and the copy in TCRdb shows in-frame clones only, minus some. Of 100,000 to 150,000 clones in the sample, 90% to 95% were seen once. The sequencing input was peripheral blood. The receptors come from a man aged 50 or older with COVID-19, enrolled during active disease.

This chain uses TRBV5-1 with TRBJ1-2; D gene unclear. Trimming left V 0 bases short and J 2 bases short, with 11 bases between. This CDR3 region has 15 residues. Germline V gene lookup returns CDR1 SGHRS and CDR2 YFSETQ. The chain's CDR3 is CASSLVSTPNYGYTF. CDR3 nucleotide sequence: TGCGCCAGCAGCTTGGTCTCGACTCCGAACTATGGCTACACCTTC.

DNA for the CDR3: TGCGCCAGCAGCCAAGACGGACAGGGAAATTCACCCCTCCACTTT. It yields the protein CASSQDGQGNSPLHF. V gene TRBV4-1 combines with J gene TRBJ1-6; TRBD1 agrees at 8 bases. V trimming: 0 bases; J trimming: 7 bases; junction bases outside the gene matches: 2. From germline, CDR1 is MGHRA and CDR2 YSYEKL. The length of the CDR3 is 15 residues.

This chain joins TRBV6-5 and TRBJ1-2; no reliable D call. CDR3 length equals 13 residues. From germline, CDR1 is MNHEY and CDR2 SVGAGI. Trimming pared 8 bases from V and 7 bases from J, leaving 17 bases between. CDR3 sequence: CASQVISTSGYTF. The CDR3 nucleotides read TGTGCCAGCCAGGTGATTTCAACTAGTGGCTACACCTTC.

The CDR3 region has the DNA TGCAGCGGGGGACAGGGGGTTTGGACAGATACGCAGTATTTT. Its protein product is CSGGQGVWTDTQYF. This chain joins TRBV29-1 and TRBJ2-3, with TRBD1 identical over 11 bases. Losses at the gene ends were 7 bases for V and 3 bases for J; bases not matched to a gene: 6. CDR3 length: 14 amino acids. Germline V gene sequence: CDR1 SQVTM, CDR2 ANQGSEA.

This chain links TRBV9 with TRBJ2-1, with TRBD2 matching over 12 bases. V was pared by 3 bases and J by 8 bases, with 9 bases of the junction left unmatched. The CDR3 runs 16 residues. Germline V gives CDR1 SGDLS, CDR2 YYNGEE. CDR3 loop: CASSGGTSGLNDEQFF. CDR3 sequence (DNA): TGTGCCAGCAGCGGCGGGACTAGCGGGCTTAACGATGAGCAGTTCTTC.

This clone was recorded a few times. The genes are TRBV18 and TRBJ2-1; 10 bases map to TRBD2. The germline V gene encodes CDR1 KGHSH and CDR2 LQKENI. The V segment lost 1 base and the J segment 0 bases; nucleotides outside the gene matches: 3. This CDR3 is 17 amino acids long. The CDR3, as DNA: TGTGCCAGCTCACCACGGGCTAGCGGGAGCTCCTACAATGAGCAGTTCTTC. It yields the protein CASSPRASGSSYNEQFF.

This chain connects TRBV6-5 to TRBJ2-1, with 12 bases that match TRBD2. V was pared by 6 bases and J by 2 bases, with 2 bases of the junction left unmatched. Germline CDR1 is MNHEY and CDR2 is SVGAGI. The CDR3 consists of 15 residues. The CDR3: CASRTSGGTYNEQFF. CDR3 bases: TGTGCCAGCAGGACTAGCGGGGGAACCTACAATGAGCAGTTCTTC.

The chain has TRBV9 and TRBJ1-2; D is uncertain. The ends were cut back, 0 bases at V and 6 bases at J, with 21 bases in the middle. Germline V gene lookup returns CDR1 SGDLS and CDR2 YYNGEE. There are 17 residues in the CDR3. The CDR3 nucleotides read TGTGCCAGCAGCGTAGCTTCCGGACGCGGGGTTCAAGATGGCTACACCTTC. Translated, it gives CASSVASGRGVQDGYTF. The variable domain in full, completed from reference TRBV9 and TRBJ1-2, reads DSGVTQTPKHLITATGQRVTLRCSPRSGDLSVYWYQQSLDQGLQFLIQYYNGEERAKGNILERFSAQQFPDLHSELNLSSLELGDSALYFCASSVASGRGVQDGYTFGSGTRLTVV.

The chain has TRBV3-1 (or the pseudogene TRBV3-2) and TRBJ2-1, with D perhaps TRBD2 (5 bases). Trimming stripped 0 bases from V and 6 bases from J, with 9 bases between. The CDR3 sequence is 14 residues long. Looked up from germline, CDR1 is LGHDT and CDR2 is YNNKEL (reference sequence). The CDR3 reads CASSQDVRANEQFF. As DNA, the CDR3 is TGTGCCAGCAGCCAAGACGTGCGGGCCAATGAGCAGTTCTTC.

V gene TRBV3-1 (or the pseudogene TRBV3-2) combines with J gene TRBJ1-2; no reliable D call. There are 12 residues in the CDR3. V was cut by 1 base and J by 8 bases, with 8 bases left in between. CDR1 and CDR2 (germline): LGHDT, YNNKEL (reference sequence). Here the CDR3 DNA reads TGTGCCAGCAGCCAAGCGGAGCGAGGCTACACCTTC. Translating gives CASSQAERGYTF.

CDR3 residues: CASGLQGARAGNTIYF. The CDR3, as DNA: TGTGCCAGCGGATTGCAGGGGGCGCGAGCTGGAAACACCATATATTTT. This rearrangement joins TRBV7-2 to TRBJ1-3, with 8 bases matching TRBD1. Germline loops: CDR1 SGHTA, CDR2 FQGNSA. Trimming took 8 bases from V and 2 from J; bases not matched to a gene: 11. This CDR3 is 16 amino acids long.

This chain joins TRBV6-4 and TRBJ2-7; D unclear. CDR1 is MRHNA and CDR2 is SNTAGT in the germline V gene. The CDR3 is 15 residues long. The ends were cut back, 11 bases at V and 0 bases at J, with 20 bases in the middle. The CDR3 loop reads CAAPRAADFSYEQYV. The CDR3 nucleotides read TGTGCCGCTCCTCGCGCGGCAGATTTCTCCTACGAGCAGTACGTC.

J is TRBJ2-2 and V is TRBV7-3; D remains ambiguous. With 5 bases removed from V and 3 bases from J, the gap between germline ends came to 4 bases. The V gene's germline CDR1 is SGHTA and CDR2 FQGTGA. The CDR3 sequence is 12 residues long. For the CDR3, the DNA is TGTGCCAGCAGCCCATACACCGGGGAGCTGTTTTTT. Translating it yields CASSPYTGELFF.

The V and J genes are TRBV10-3 and TRBJ2-1, with 13 nucleotides matching TRBD2. V shed 6 bases, J shed 10 bases, and the junction held 12 bases outside the gene matches. The CDR3 consists of 16 residues. Germline CDR1 ENHRY, CDR2 SYGVKD. CDR3 in DNA: TGTGCCATCAGACCCACACTAGCGGGAGGGCCAGCCGAGCAGTTCTTC. It specifies CAIRPTLAGGPAEQFF.

This rearrangement joins TRBV9 to TRBJ2-3, with 13 bases fitting TRBD2. Germline-derived CDR1 and CDR2 are SGDLS and YYNGEE. Germline trimming cut 4 bases from V and 8 bases from J; bases unmatched to any gene: 22. The CDR3 totals 20 residues. Here the CDR3 DNA reads TGTGCCAGCAGCACTCCCGCCCCAGGACTAGCGGGAGAGGTTTCGAGTACGCAGTATTTT. This gives the protein CASSTPAPGLAGEVSSTQYF.

The gene calls are TRBV10-3 and TRBJ2-2; TRBD2 agrees at 7 bases. Germline CDR1 ENHRY, CDR2 SYGVKD. The CDR3 runs 18 residues. The V and J ends lost 3 bases and 4 bases, in that order; junction bases with no gene match: 14. The CDR3 bases are TGTGCCATCAGTGATGCCGTCCTCCAGGGAGGGACCACCGGGGAGCTGTTTTTT. This translates into CAISDAVLQGGTTGELFF.

This clone appeared once. The chain carries TRBV29-1 and TRBJ2-5; a possible D gene is TRBD1 (6 bases). V shed 7 bases and J shed 5 bases, with 14 bases lying between them. The CDR3 sequence is 12 residues long. Per germline, CDR1 SQVTM and CDR2 ANQGSEA. The CDR3 is CSASGVSETQYF. The CDR3 DNA follows: TGCAGCGCTTCAGGGGTTTCTGAGACCCAGTACTTC.

This chain joins TRBV18 and TRBJ2-3; 7 bases line up with TRBD2. Germline V gene sequence: CDR1 KGHSH, CDR2 LQKENI. The length of the CDR3 is 15 residues. The ends lost 1 base at V and 2 bases at J; junction bases unmatched: 3. This CDR3 reads CASSPLAGNTDTQYF. The CDR3 DNA reads TGTGCCAGCTCACCACTAGCGGGTAACACAGATACGCAGTATTTT. The variable domain in full, completed from reference TRBV18 and TRBJ2-3, reads NAGVMQNPRHLVRRRGQEARLRCSPMKGHSHVYWYRQLPEEGLKFMVYLQKENIIDESGMPKERFSAEFPKEGPSILRIQQVVRGDSAAYFCASSPLAGNTDTQYFGPGTRLTVL.

The rearrangement joins TRBV9 to TRBJ1-1; the D gene is possibly TRBD1 (5 bases). The CDR3 loop spans 14 amino acids. The germline V gene has CDR1 SGDLS and CDR2 YYNGEE. Trimming took 7 bases from V and 3 from J, leaving 16 bases between them. The CDR3: CASSMGGIDTEAFF. DNA for the CDR3: TGTGCCAGCTCCATGGGGGGGATTGACACTGAAGCTTTCTTT.

This chain connects TRBV20-1 to TRBJ1-1; no reliable D call. The CDR3 spans 11 residues. CDR1 is DFQATT and CDR2 is SNEGSKA in the germline V gene (reference sequence). The V end lost 1 base, the J end lost 3 bases, and 3 bases lay between the germline ends. The CDR3 region has the DNA TGCAGTGCTAGAGCCTACACTGAAGCTTTCTTT. It is translated as CSARAYTEAFF.

The rearrangement joins TRBV6-2 or TRBV6-3 to TRBJ1-6; D is ambiguous. This CDR3 has 14 residues. V shed 5 bases and J shed 8 bases, with 13 bases lying between them. Per the germline V gene, CDR1 is MNHEY and CDR2 is SVGEGT. Here the CDR3 reads CASSVTGMDSPLHF. CDR3 sequence (DNA): TGTGCCAGCAGTGTAACGGGGATGGATTCACCCCTCCACTTT.

The chain is built from TRBV11-2 and TRBJ2-5, with 9 positions matching TRBD2. The CDR3 is 15 amino acids. V was pared by 2 bases and J by 2 bases, with 3 bases of the junction left unmatched. Germline V gives CDR1 SGHAT, CDR2 FQNNGV. The CDR3 sequence: CASSLKLAGQETQYF. The CDR3 region has the DNA TGTGCCAGCAGCTTAAAGCTAGCGGGGCAAGAGACCCAGTACTTC.

The chain uses TRBV5-4 and TRBJ1-2; D is ambiguous. Looked up from germline, CDR1 is SGHNT and CDR2 is YYREEE (reference sequence). The CDR3 runs to 14 residues. The V and J ends lost 3 bases and 4 bases respectively, with 13 bases between them. This chain's CDR3 is CASSSYGFPYGYTF. In DNA form, the CDR3 reads TGTGCCAGCAGCTCGTACGGGTTCCCCTATGGCTACACCTTC. Full variable domain (rest looked up from reference TRBV5-4 and TRBJ1-2): ETGVTQSPTHLIKTRGQQVTLRCSSQSGHNTVSWYQQALGQGPQFIFQYYREEENGRGNFPPRFSGLQFPNYSSELNVNALELDDSALYLCASSSYGFPYGYTFGSGTRLTVV.

The chain links TRBV9 to TRBJ2-2; tentative D call: TRBD2 (6 bases). Per germline, CDR1 SGDLS and CDR2 YYNGEE. V was cut by 3 bases and J by 0 bases, with 24 bases left in between. This CDR3 has 20 residues. The CDR3 nucleotides read TGTGCCAGCAGCGCAACCAGACTAGATGCGAGGGGAACGAACACCGGGGAGCTGTTTTTT. Its translation: CASSATRLDARGTNTGELFF.

The chain has TRBV18 and TRBJ2-3; D gene unclear. The V and J ends lost 4 bases and 6 bases respectively, with 5 bases between them. The CDR3 runs to 11 residues. Germline values: CDR1 KGHSH, CDR2 LQKENI. For the CDR3, the DNA is TGTGCCAGCTCACGAGCGGATACGCAGTATTTT. Translation: CASSRADTQYF.

The chain uses TRBV19 and TRBJ2-2; 7 nucleotides agree with TRBD2. The germline V gene has CDR1 LNHDA and CDR2 SQIVND (reference sequence). The CDR3 runs 17 residues. V gave up 3 bases and J gave up 1 base; unmatched junction bases: 8. The CDR3 is CASSIPLALGNTGELFF. The CDR3 DNA reads TGTGCCAGTAGTATCCCACTAGCGTTAGGGAACACCGGGGAGCTGTTTTTT. Drawing the rest from reference TRBV19 and TRBJ2-2, the complete variable domain is DGGITQSPKYLFRKEGQNVTLSCEQNLNHDAMYWYRQDPGQGLRLIYYSQIVNDFQKGDIAEGYSVSREKKESFPLTVTSAQKNPTAFYLCASSIPLALGNTGELFFGEGSRLTVL.

The CDR3 sequence is CASSPVRGSSYNEQFF. The CDR3 DNA sequence: TGTGCCAGCAGCCCCGTTCGGGGAAGCTCCTACAATGAGCAGTTCTTC. V is TRBV7-2 and J is TRBJ2-1, with D possibly TRBD2 on 5 matching bases. V lost 5 bases and J lost 0, with 14 bases in between. In germline, CDR1 is SGHTA, CDR2 FQGNSA. CDR3 length: 16 amino acids.

This clone was counted a single time. This chain connects TRBV27 to TRBJ2-1; TRBD2 aligns across 7 bases. The CDR3 extends over 15 amino acids. Germline V gene sequence: CDR1 MNHEY, CDR2 SMNVEV (reference sequence). The V segment lost 2 bases and the J segment 3 bases; nucleotides outside the gene matches: 4. In nucleotides, the CDR3 is TGTGCCAGCAGTTTAAGGCCTAGCGGCTACAATGAGCAGTTCTTC. It is translated as CASSLRPSGYNEQFF.

V usage is TRBV19 and J usage is TRBJ2-6; 7 bases line up with TRBD2. Germline V lookup: CDR1 LNHDA, CDR2 SQIVND (reference sequence). The CDR3 loop spans 14 amino acids. The trim removed 8 bases at V and 2 bases at J, leaving 3 bases unmatched. In DNA, the CDR3 is TGTGCCAGTGGGAGGGGAACTGGGGCCAACGTCCTGACTTTC. Translated, it gives CASGRGTGANVLTF.

The chain carries TRBV9 and TRBJ2-1; 8 bases match TRBD2. V was pared by 0 bases and J by 9 bases, with 8 bases of the junction left unmatched. CDR3 size: 15 residues. Germline CDR1 is SGDLS and CDR2 is YYNGEE. The chain's CDR3 is CASSVGTAGESEQFF. The CDR3 DNA follows: TGTGCCAGCAGCGTAGGTACAGCGGGAGAAAGTGAGCAGTTCTTC.

The chain employs TRBV6-5 and TRBJ1-4; tentatively, D is TRBD1 (5 bases). The germline V gene encodes CDR1 MNHEY and CDR2 SVGAGI. The CDR3 runs to 12 residues. The V gene lost 0 bases and the J gene lost 11 bases, with 7 bases spanning the gap. In nucleotides, the CDR3 is TGTGCCAGCAGTTACTCGAAGGGGAAACTGTTTTTT. This sequence encodes CASSYSKGKLFF.